The rows below give T cell receptor beta chains drawn from one sample of a study of blood T cell repertoires in COVID-19. The assay was immunoSEQ multiplex PCR, and TCRdb's table has in-frame clones only and misses some. The data contain roughly 300,000 clones, over 75% of them singletons. What was sequenced was peripheral blood. These receptors were collected from a woman aged 50 to 60 who had recovered from COVID-19. The CDR3 runs from the conserved cysteine through the conserved F or W. Each record gives: V gene, J gene, D gene, clone size, CDR3 DNA, CDR3 protein. The D gene is left open where the match is weak. Only part of the rows carry a size: once, few, many, or a class if the clone is expanded.

v_call: TRBV5-1; j_call: TRBJ2-7; d_call: -; clone_size: -; cdr3_nt: TGCGCCAGCAGCTCCCCTGGCCACGAGCAGTACTTC; cdr3_aa: CASSSPGHEQYF
v_call: TRBV5-1; j_call: TRBJ2-7; d_call: TRBD2; clone_size: -; cdr3_nt: TGCGCCAGCAGCCAGCTGGGACTAGCGGAGACGGACGAGCAGTACTTC; cdr3_aa: CASSQLGLAETDEQYF
v_call: TRBV29-1; j_call: TRBJ2-1; d_call: TRBD1; clone_size: -; cdr3_nt: TGCAGCGGAGGACAGGGCAATGAGCAGTTCTTC; cdr3_aa: CSGGQGNEQFF
v_call: TRBV7-2; j_call: TRBJ2-4; d_call: TRBD1; clone_size: -; cdr3_nt: TGTGCCAGCAGCTTAAGGGGGCTGGAAAACATTCAGTACTTC; cdr3_aa: CASSLRGLENIQYF
v_call: TRBV10-3; j_call: TRBJ2-3; d_call: TRBD2; clone_size: -; cdr3_nt: TGTGCCATCAGTGAGGGGTCGGGGGGGGAGGATACGCAGTATTTT; cdr3_aa: CAISEGSGGEDTQYF
v_call: TRBV27; j_call: TRBJ2-7; d_call: TRBD1; clone_size: -; cdr3_nt: TGTGCCAGCAGCGAGTCGGGACAGGGCTTCTACGAGCAGTACTTC; cdr3_aa: CASSESGQGFYEQYF
v_call: TRBV30; j_call: TRBJ2-3; d_call: TRBD2; clone_size: -; cdr3_nt: TGTGCCTGGAGCCGGGGGGGCTTGTATACGCAGTATTTT; cdr3_aa: CAWSRGGLYTQYF
v_call: TRBV28; j_call: TRBJ1-5; d_call: TRBD1; clone_size: -; cdr3_nt: TGTGCCAGCAGTTTAGGACAGGGGATGGGTCAGCCCCAGCATTTT; cdr3_aa: CASSLGQGMGQPQHF
v_call: TRBV4-3; j_call: TRBJ2-7; d_call: TRBD2; clone_size: few; cdr3_nt: TGCGCCAGCAGCCAAGATCCGGGGGGGGCCGCGAGCGAGCAGTACTTC; cdr3_aa: CASSQDPGGAASEQYF
v_call: TRBV6-2/TRBV6-3; j_call: TRBJ1-2; d_call: TRBD1; clone_size: -; cdr3_nt: TGTGCCAGCAGCTCGACAGGGTGGTATGGCTACACCTTC; cdr3_aa: CASSSTGWYGYTF
v_call: TRBV3-1/TRBV3-2; j_call: TRBJ1-2; d_call: -; clone_size: -; cdr3_nt: TGTGCCAGCAGCCAAGGTTTCCCCGCGGGAGATGGCTACACCTTC; cdr3_aa: CASSQGFPAGDGYTF
v_call: TRBV19; j_call: TRBJ1-1; d_call: -; clone_size: -; cdr3_nt: TGTGCCAGTAATTGGGAGTCAGAAGCTTTCTTT; cdr3_aa: CASNWESEAFF
v_call: TRBV7-2; j_call: TRBJ1-2; d_call: TRBD1; clone_size: -; cdr3_nt: TGTGCCAGCAGCTCCGGGACAGGGTACTATGGCTACACCTTC; cdr3_aa: CASSSGTGYYGYTF
v_call: TRBV19; j_call: TRBJ2-3; d_call: TRBD1; clone_size: -; cdr3_nt: TGTGCCAGTAGTATAGTGGACAGGGGAGATACGCAGTATTTT; cdr3_aa: CASSIVDRGDTQYF
v_call: TRBV30; j_call: TRBJ1-1; d_call: -; clone_size: once; cdr3_nt: TGTGCCTGGAGTGTGTCCCGAGATGAAGCTTTCTTT; cdr3_aa: CAWSVSRDEAFF
v_call: TRBV6-2/TRBV6-3; j_call: TRBJ2-7; d_call: -; clone_size: -; cdr3_nt: TGTGCCAGCAGTTACGGAAGGAGCTCCTACGAGCAGTACTTC; cdr3_aa: CASSYGRSSYEQYF
v_call: TRBV20-1; j_call: TRBJ2-3; d_call: -; clone_size: -; cdr3_nt: TGCAGTGCTAGAGATCAGCGGCAGTATTTT; cdr3_aa: CSARDQRQYF
v_call: TRBV15; j_call: TRBJ2-2; d_call: TRBD2; clone_size: -; cdr3_nt: TGTGCCACCAGCCGCCTCACTAGCGGGGGGACCGGGGAGCTGTTTTTT; cdr3_aa: CATSRLTSGGTGELFF
v_call: TRBV7-9; j_call: TRBJ2-7; d_call: -; clone_size: -; cdr3_nt: TGTGCCAGCAGCTCAACTAGACAAGTCTACGAGCAGTACTTC; cdr3_aa: CASSSTRQVYEQYF
v_call: TRBV2; j_call: TRBJ2-3; d_call: TRBD2; clone_size: once; cdr3_nt: TGTGCCAGCAGTGAACTAGCGGGAGTGATAGATACGCAGTATTTT; cdr3_aa: CASSELAGVIDTQYF
v_call: TRBV2; j_call: TRBJ1-5; d_call: TRBD1; clone_size: -; cdr3_nt: TGTGCCAGCAGTTTCGGAGGGGGCAGCAATCAGCCCCAGCATTTT; cdr3_aa: CASSFGGGSNQPQHF
v_call: TRBV7-2; j_call: TRBJ1-2; d_call: -; clone_size: -; cdr3_nt: TGTGCCAGCAGCAAGGACACAGATCTTTATGGCTACACCTTC; cdr3_aa: CASSKDTDLYGYTF
v_call: TRBV6-5; j_call: TRBJ2-7; d_call: TRBD1; clone_size: -; cdr3_nt: TGTGCCAGCAGAGGGACAGGGGATTGGGAGCAGTACTTC; cdr3_aa: CASRGTGDWEQYF
v_call: TRBV19; j_call: TRBJ1-4; d_call: TRBD1; clone_size: -; cdr3_nt: TGTGCCAGTAGTATGGGACAGCCGCTTGAAAAACTGTTTTTT; cdr3_aa: CASSMGQPLEKLFF
v_call: TRBV10-1; j_call: TRBJ2-3; d_call: TRBD1; clone_size: -; cdr3_nt: TGCGCCAGCAGTGCTTCCCGGGGCAGGGGGCTTACAGATACGCAGTATTTT; cdr3_aa: CASSASRGRGLTDTQYF
v_call: TRBV28; j_call: TRBJ1-3; d_call: TRBD1; clone_size: -; cdr3_nt: TGTGCCAGCAGCCTTTTGGAGACAGGGGCTGGAAACACCATATATTTT; cdr3_aa: CASSLLETGAGNTIYF
v_call: TRBV18; j_call: TRBJ2-4; d_call: TRBD1; clone_size: -; cdr3_nt: TGTGCCAGCTCGCTAGGGACAGGACTAGCCAAAAACATTCAGTACTTC; cdr3_aa: CASSLGTGLAKNIQYF
v_call: TRBV28; j_call: TRBJ1-4; d_call: -; clone_size: once; cdr3_nt: TGTGCCAGCAGTTCCATCGAGACAGATAATGAAAAACTGTTTTTT; cdr3_aa: CASSSIETDNEKLFF
v_call: TRBV6-5; j_call: TRBJ1-1; d_call: -; clone_size: -; cdr3_nt: TGTGCCAGCAGTTACTCGGGCATGGGGAGGGGCACTGAAGCTTTCTTT; cdr3_aa: CASSYSGMGRGTEAFF
v_call: TRBV21-1; j_call: TRBJ1-1; d_call: -; clone_size: -; cdr3_nt: TGTGCCAGCAGCAAGGGAACAGGGGAAACTGAAGCTTTCTTT; cdr3_aa: CASSKGTGETEAFF
v_call: TRBV18; j_call: TRBJ2-3; d_call: TRBD2; clone_size: once; cdr3_nt: TGTGCCAGCTCACGGACTAGCGGGAAAGATACGCAGTATTTT; cdr3_aa: CASSRTSGKDTQYF
v_call: TRBV4-3; j_call: TRBJ2-1; d_call: -; clone_size: -; cdr3_nt: TGCGCCAGCAGCCAAGATTACCGGGGTAGCTCCTACAATGAGCAGTTCTTC; cdr3_aa: CASSQDYRGSSYNEQFF
v_call: TRBV7-9; j_call: TRBJ2-2; d_call: TRBD2; clone_size: -; cdr3_nt: TGTGCCAGCAGCTTATCGGGTAGCGGGAGTGTCGGGGAGCTGTTTTTT; cdr3_aa: CASSLSGSGSVGELFF
v_call: TRBV12-3/TRBV12-4; j_call: TRBJ2-7; d_call: -; clone_size: -; cdr3_nt: TGTGCCAGCAGTTCCGGGGGTTACGAGCAGTACTTC; cdr3_aa: CASSSGGYEQYF
v_call: TRBV19; j_call: TRBJ2-2; d_call: -; clone_size: -; cdr3_nt: TGTGCCAGTGCGGGACAGCCGAACACCGGGGAGCTGTTTTTT; cdr3_aa: CASAGQPNTGELFF
v_call: TRBV5-1; j_call: TRBJ2-7; d_call: TRBD2; clone_size: -; cdr3_nt: TGCGCCAGCAGCTTGGAGGACCAGGGGGGACTAGCGGGAGCCCTGGGTTACGAGCAGTACTTC; cdr3_aa: CASSLEDQGGLAGALGYEQYF
v_call: TRBV4-1; j_call: TRBJ2-7; d_call: -; clone_size: -; cdr3_nt: TGCGCCAGCAGCCAAGGTATAGCTAGAAGTGCTCGAGAGCAGTACTTC; cdr3_aa: CASSQGIARSAREQYF
v_call: TRBV10-3; j_call: TRBJ2-6; d_call: -; clone_size: -; cdr3_nt: TGTGCCATCAGTACCTCCCCAGGGTCTGGGGCCAACGTCCTGACTTTC; cdr3_aa: CAISTSPGSGANVLTF
v_call: TRBV5-8; j_call: TRBJ2-1; d_call: TRBD2; clone_size: -; cdr3_nt: TGTGCCAGCAGGGGGAGGGGCCGGAGGGAGCAGTTCTTC; cdr3_aa: CASRGRGRREQFF
v_call: TRBV2; j_call: TRBJ1-1; d_call: -; clone_size: -; cdr3_nt: TGTGCCAGCAGTGTAGGCGGGGGAACTGAAGCTTTCTTT; cdr3_aa: CASSVGGGTEAFF
v_call: TRBV11-2; j_call: TRBJ1-1; d_call: -; clone_size: -; cdr3_nt: TGTGCCAGCAGCTTAAGTTGGACACAAGGGACTGAAGCTTTCTTT; cdr3_aa: CASSLSWTQGTEAFF
v_call: TRBV7-9; j_call: TRBJ2-7; d_call: -; clone_size: few; cdr3_nt: TGTGCCAGCAGCCCCCGTTTGGGCGGGGTTACCTACGAGCAGTACTTC; cdr3_aa: CASSPRLGGVTYEQYF
v_call: TRBV20-1; j_call: TRBJ2-7; d_call: -; clone_size: -; cdr3_nt: TGCAGTGCTAGTAGGACAGCGAGCTCCTACGAGCAGTACTTC; cdr3_aa: CSASRTASSYEQYF
v_call: TRBV27; j_call: TRBJ1-6; d_call: -; clone_size: -; cdr3_nt: TGTGCCAGCAGCCCCACAGGGAGGGATTCACCCCTCCACTTT; cdr3_aa: CASSPTGRDSPLHF
v_call: TRBV9; j_call: TRBJ1-4; d_call: TRBD1; clone_size: -; cdr3_nt: TGTGCCAGCAGCGTAGCACAGGGGGATGAAAAACTGTTTTTT; cdr3_aa: CASSVAQGDEKLFF
v_call: TRBV7-9; j_call: TRBJ2-1; d_call: -; clone_size: few; cdr3_nt: TGTGCCAGCAGCTTGGCTGCGGGATCCTACAATGAGCAGTTCTTC; cdr3_aa: CASSLAAGSYNEQFF
v_call: TRBV19; j_call: TRBJ1-5; d_call: -; clone_size: few; cdr3_nt: TGTGCCAGTAGTTCGGACAGTTACTATAGCAATCAGCCCCAGCATTTT; cdr3_aa: CASSSDSYYSNQPQHF
v_call: TRBV5-1; j_call: TRBJ2-3; d_call: TRBD1; clone_size: -; cdr3_nt: TGCGCCAGCAGCCACTTGGGACAGGGTACGGCAGATACGCAGTATTTT; cdr3_aa: CASSHLGQGTADTQYF
v_call: TRBV24-1; j_call: TRBJ1-4; d_call: -; clone_size: -; cdr3_nt: TGTGCCACCAGTGAGGCAGGGCCTAATGAAAAACTGTTTTTT; cdr3_aa: CATSEAGPNEKLFF
v_call: TRBV3-1/TRBV3-2; j_call: TRBJ1-4; d_call: -; clone_size: -; cdr3_nt: TGTGCCAGCAGCCACAGGAACCAAAAACTGTTTTTT; cdr3_aa: CASSHRNQKLFF